A few counts support the clone carrying this T cell receptor beta chain. 13 Jbeta primers and 60 Vbeta primers were used for the PCR. Profiled with immunoSEQ multiplex PCR; TCRdb holds only in-frame clones, not every one. The sample shows about 160,000 clones, around 78% of them seen only once. The data were taken from a study of cytomegalovirus exposure and HLA in healthy donors. From germline, CDR1 is SGHRS and CDR2 YFSETQ. The V gene end was trimmed by 4 bases and the J gene end by 6 bases; junction bases not matched to a gene: 8. This CDR3 has 14 amino acids. The V gene is TRBV5-1, the J gene TRBJ2-7, with 9 nucleotides matching TRBD1. The clonotype originates from a woman aged 40 to 49 in good health and CMV-seronegative. Input material: PBMCs. The CDR3 DNA sequence: TGCGCCAGCAGCCCCGGGACAGGGAAGAGCGAGCAGTACTTC. Translating it yields CASSPGTGKSEQYF.